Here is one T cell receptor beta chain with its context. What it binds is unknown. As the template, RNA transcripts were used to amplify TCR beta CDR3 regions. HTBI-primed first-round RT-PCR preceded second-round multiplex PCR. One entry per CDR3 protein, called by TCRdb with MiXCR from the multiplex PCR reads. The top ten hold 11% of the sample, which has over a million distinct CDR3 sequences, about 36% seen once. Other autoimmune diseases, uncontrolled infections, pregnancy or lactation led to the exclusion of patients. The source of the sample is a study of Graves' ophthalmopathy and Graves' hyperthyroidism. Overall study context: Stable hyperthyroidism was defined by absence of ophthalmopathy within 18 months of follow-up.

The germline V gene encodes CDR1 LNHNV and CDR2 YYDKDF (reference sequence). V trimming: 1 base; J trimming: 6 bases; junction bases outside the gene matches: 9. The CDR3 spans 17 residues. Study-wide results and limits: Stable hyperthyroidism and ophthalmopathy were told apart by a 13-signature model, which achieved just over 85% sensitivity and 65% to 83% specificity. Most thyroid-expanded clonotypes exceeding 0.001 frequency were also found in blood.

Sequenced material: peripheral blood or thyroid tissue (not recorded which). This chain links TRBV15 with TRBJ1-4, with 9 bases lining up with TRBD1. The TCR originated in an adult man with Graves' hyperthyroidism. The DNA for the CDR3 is TGTGCCACCAGCAGAGGCGGGACAGGGACCGGCTATGAAAAACTGTTTTTT. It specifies CATSRGGTGTGYEKLFF. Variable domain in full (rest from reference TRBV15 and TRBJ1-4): DAMVIQNPRYQVTQFGKPVTLSCSQTLNHNVMYWYQQKSSQAPKLLFHYYDKDFNNEADTPDNFQSRRPNTSFCFLDIRSPGLGDTAMYLCATSRGGTGTGYEKLFFGSGTQLSVL.